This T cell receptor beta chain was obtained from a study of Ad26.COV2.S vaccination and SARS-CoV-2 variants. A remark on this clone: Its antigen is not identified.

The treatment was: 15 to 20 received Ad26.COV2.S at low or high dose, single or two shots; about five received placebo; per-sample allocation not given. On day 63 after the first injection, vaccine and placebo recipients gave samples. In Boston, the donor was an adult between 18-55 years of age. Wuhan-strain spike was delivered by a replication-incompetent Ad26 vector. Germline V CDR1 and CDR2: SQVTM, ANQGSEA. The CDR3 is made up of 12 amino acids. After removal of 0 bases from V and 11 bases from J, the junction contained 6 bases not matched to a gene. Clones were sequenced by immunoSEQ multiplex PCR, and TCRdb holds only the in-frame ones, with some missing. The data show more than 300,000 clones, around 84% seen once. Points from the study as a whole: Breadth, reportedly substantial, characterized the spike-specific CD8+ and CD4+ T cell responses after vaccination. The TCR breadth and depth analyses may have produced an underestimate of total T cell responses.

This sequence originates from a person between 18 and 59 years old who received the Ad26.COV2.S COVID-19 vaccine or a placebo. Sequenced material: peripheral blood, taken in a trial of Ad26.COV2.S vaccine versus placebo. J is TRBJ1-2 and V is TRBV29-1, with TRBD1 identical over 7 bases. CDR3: CSVEDRGGRYTF. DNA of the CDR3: TGCAGCGTTGAAGATCGAGGGGGCAGGTACACCTTC.